The table lists the clone carrying this T cell receptor (beta chain) with many counts. There are 15 residues in the CDR3. Germline loops: CDR1 SGHKS, CDR2 YYEKEE (reference sequence). V shed 1 base, J shed 4 bases, and the junction held 6 bases outside the gene matches. Each CDR3 protein gets one entry after TCRdb re-called the RT-PCR reads with MiXCR. The table includes tens of thousands of distinct CDR3 sequences, around 5% detected once. This entry comes from a study of patients and donors after allogeneic stem cell transplantation. The sequence was collected from a human donor who was either an allogeneic HSCT recipient or a stem cell or donor lymphocyte infusion donor (not recorded which). It is not recorded whose cells these are; they may come from a transplant donor. The gene calls are TRBV5-5 and TRBJ2-3, with TRBD2 matching 7 bases. The sequencing sample was made of blood, either unsorted or a sorted T cell fraction (not recorded which). CDR3 DNA sequence: TGTGCCAGCAGCTTGCCGGCTAGCGGATCAGATACGCAGTATTTT. It codes for CASSLPASGSDTQYF. Full variable domain (missing parts from reference TRBV5-5 and TRBJ2-3): DAGVTQSPTHLIKTRGQQVTLRCSPISGHKSVSWYQQVLGQGPQFIFQYYEKEERGRGNFPDRFSARQFPNYSSELNVNALLLGDSALYLCASSLPASGSDTQYFGPGTRLTVL.